A single sample gave rise to the 10 T cell receptor beta chains below, sequenced in a study of cytotoxic CD8 clonotypes in ibrutinib-treated CLL. This table comes from immunoSEQ multiplex PCR, and its TCRdb copy is limited to in-frame clones, with some not included. The sample records under 300,000 clones, 70% being singletons. The material was PBMCs, obtained after 24 months of ibrutinib treatment. All receptors derive from a human donor with chronic lymphocytic leukemia.

The rearrangement links TRBV4-1 to TRBJ1-1, with 8 bases aligning to TRBD1. V gave up 0 bases and J gave up 5 bases; unmatched junction bases: 5. The germline V gene has CDR1 MGHRA and CDR2 YSYEKL. The CDR3 is made up of 15 amino acids. The CDR3 DNA reads as TGCGCCAGCAGCCAAGAGACAGGGGCGGGAACTGAAGCTTTCTTT. It yields the protein CASSQETGAGTEAFF.

The chain is built from TRBV28 and TRBJ1-2, with a tentative D call TRBD1 (6 bases). This CDR3 spans 14 amino acids. V lost 3 bases and J lost 5, with 13 bases in between. The germline CDR1 and CDR2 sequences are MDHEN and SYDVKM. CDR3 residues: CASSLGAGVYGYTF. The CDR3 region has the DNA TGTGCCAGCAGTTTGGGGGCAGGAGTTTATGGCTACACCTTC.

V gene TRBV28 combines with J gene TRBJ1-5, with 8 bases that match TRBD1. This CDR3 contains 14 residues. The germline V gene encodes CDR1 MDHEN and CDR2 SYDVKM. The junction had 4 bases not matched to a gene; V was cut back by 7 bases and J by 2 bases. The CDR3 DNA reads TGTGCCAGCACCGTACAGGGGGGCAATCAGCCCCAGCATTTT. It is translated as CASTVQGGNQPQHF.

This chain joins TRBV4-3 and TRBJ2-2; D unclear. This CDR3 region has 15 residues. Trimming shortened V by 0 bases and J by 8 bases, and 13 bases separated the two germline ends. CDR1 LGHNA and CDR2 YSLEER come from the germline V gene. Written as DNA, the CDR3 is TGCGCCAGCAGCCAAGAAAGCCCACCGTGGGGGGAGCTGTTTTTT. Residues: CASSQESPPWGELFF.

This clone was observed a few times. The rearrangement uses TRBV30 and TRBJ2-7; a weak D match, TRBD2 (5 bases). Germline CDR1 GTSNPN, CDR2 SVGIG (reference sequence). Trimming pared 0 bases from V and 6 bases from J, leaving 12 bases between. This CDR3 comprises 13 residues. The CDR3 here is CAWSVGLAGEQYF. For the CDR3, the DNA is TGTGCCTGGAGTGTAGGGCTAGCCGGCGAGCAGTACTTC. Together with reference TRBV30 and TRBJ2-7, the CDR3 gives the full variable domain: SQTIHQWPATLVQPVGSPLSLECTVEGTSNPNLYWYRQAAGRGLQLLFYSVGIGQISSEVPQNLSASRPQDRQFILSSKKLLLSDSGFYLCAWSVGLAGEQYFGPGTRLTVT.

This chain joins TRBV7-3 and TRBJ2-5; weak D call: TRBD1 (5 bases). This CDR3 contains 15 residues. V lost 11 bases and J 1 base, leaving 20 bases between the germline ends. CDR1 is SGHTA, CDR2 FQGTGA, per germline. CDR3 DNA: TGTGCCGGAGCTAACATGGGGCAGTCCCAAGAGACCCAGTACTTC. This translates into CAGANMGQSQETQYF.

This chain connects TRBV12-5 to TRBJ2-3; D unclear. Trimming left V 5 bases short and J 5 bases short, with 5 bases between. The CDR3 runs 11 residues. From germline, CDR1 is LGHNT and CDR2 FRNRAP. The CDR3 DNA reads TGTGCTAGTGGTGTGGAAGATACGCAGTATTTT. Protein product: CASGVEDTQYF. Combining the CDR3 with reference TRBV12-5 and TRBJ2-3 gives the whole variable domain DARVTQTPRHKVTEMGQEVTMRCQPILGHNTVFWYRQTMMQGLELLAYFRNRAPLDDSGMPKDRFSAEMPDATLATLKIQPSEPRDSAVYFCASGVEDTQYFGPGTRLTVL.

The chain employs TRBV19 and TRBJ2-4; D not resolved. This CDR3 has 17 amino acids. Looked up from germline, CDR1 is LNHDA and CDR2 is SQIVND (reference sequence). V lost 1 base and J 0 bases, leaving 13 bases between the germline ends. In DNA form, the CDR3 reads TGTGCCAGTAGTATAGGCATCCTAGGACGAGCCAAAAACATTCAGTACTTC. Translated: CASSIGILGRAKNIQYF.

This clone was found once. The V and J genes are TRBV28 and TRBJ1-5; 12 nucleotides match TRBD1. The V segment lost 3 bases and the J segment 0 bases; nucleotides outside the gene matches: 3. The CDR3 extends over 17 amino acids. Germline V gene sequence: CDR1 MDHEN, CDR2 SYDVKM. CDR3 amino acids: CASSLGQGAGSNQPQHF. The CDR3 region has the DNA TGTGCCAGCAGTTTGGGACAGGGGGCTGGTAGCAATCAGCCCCAGCATTTT.

J is TRBJ1-2 and V is TRBV5-4, with 8 bases matching TRBD1. This CDR3 has 15 amino acids. Germline CDR1 SGHNT, CDR2 YYREEE (reference sequence). The V gene end was trimmed by 2 bases and the J gene end by 4 bases; junction bases not matched to a gene: 7. The CDR3 here is CASSFWDRKIYGYTF. DNA of the CDR3: TGTGCCAGCAGCTTTTGGGACAGGAAAATCTATGGCTACACCTTC.